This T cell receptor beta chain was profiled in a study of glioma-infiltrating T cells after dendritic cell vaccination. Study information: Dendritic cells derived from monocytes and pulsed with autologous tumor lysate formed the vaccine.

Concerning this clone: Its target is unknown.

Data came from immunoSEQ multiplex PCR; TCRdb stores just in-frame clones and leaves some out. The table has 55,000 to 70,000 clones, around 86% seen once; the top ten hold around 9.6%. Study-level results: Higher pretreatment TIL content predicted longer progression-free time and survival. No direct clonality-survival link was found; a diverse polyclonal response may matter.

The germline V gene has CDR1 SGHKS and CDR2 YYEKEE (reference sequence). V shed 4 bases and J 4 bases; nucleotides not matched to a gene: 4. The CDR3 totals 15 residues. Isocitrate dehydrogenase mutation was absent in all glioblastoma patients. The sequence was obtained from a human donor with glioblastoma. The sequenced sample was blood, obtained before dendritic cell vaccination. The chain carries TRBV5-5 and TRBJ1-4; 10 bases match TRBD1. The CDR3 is CASSPGTGVNEKLFF. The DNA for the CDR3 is TGTGCCAGCAGCCCGGGGACAGGGGTTAATGAAAAACTGTTTTTT.